The next 7 T cell receptor beta chains were all read from a single sample in a study of beta chain features in type 1 diabetes (dated by TCRdb to the late 2010s). To prepare the library, the immunoSEQ multiplex PCR assay was applied. The entire amount of isolated RNA was reverse transcribed using the High Capacity cDNA Reverse Transcription Kit, so the sequenced TCRB transcripts were expressed ones. TCRdb limited this immuneACCESS table to in-frame rearrangements with V and J called. A share of clones is missing; checked studies link under half to unresolved V genes, and the rest is unexplained. This sample has roughly 140,000 clones in its table, and approximately 8.1% of those were observed once. In total, the top ten clones hold 0.55% to 0.75% of the sample. Sequences were obtained from central memory CD4+ T cells from blood. The source is a man aged 18 to 35 in good health.

This clone occurred a few times. The junction departs from germline at one end; a sequencing error may be responsible. The rearrangement uses TRBV4-1 and TRBJ2-3; D possibly corresponds to TRBD2 (6 bases). From germline, CDR1 is MGHRA and CDR2 YSYEKL. This CDR3 has 14 residues. The CDR3 is CASSQVLAPDTQYF. The CDR3 bases are TGTGCCAGCAGCCAAGTCCTAGCGCCAGATACGCAGTATTTT.

The CDR3 nucleotides read TGTGCCAGCGACGCTACTACGGGAGGGTCGAGGGAGCAGTTCTTC. This gives the protein CASDATTGGSREQFF. The genes are TRBV28 and TRBJ2-1; TRBD2 agrees at 8 bases. Trimming took 8 bases from V and 10 from J; bases not matched to a gene: 16. CDR3 length: 15 amino acids. Germline loops: CDR1 MDHEN, CDR2 SYDVKM.

This clone was counted ten times or more. This rearrangement joins TRBV11-2 to TRBJ2-1, with TRBD1 identical over 9 bases. Germline lookup yields CDR1 SGHAT and CDR2 FQNNGV. V gave up 4 bases and J gave up 6 bases; unmatched junction bases: 4. This CDR3 has 14 amino acids. CDR3 coding DNA: TGTGCCAGCAGCTCACTGACAGGGGGCAATGAGCAGTTCTTC. This gives the protein CASSSLTGGNEQFF.

Many counts were recorded for this clone. The chain employs TRBV4-3 and TRBJ2-7; no clear D gene. Germline CDR1 and CDR2: LGHNA and YSLEER. The CDR3 covers 13 residues. The V and J ends lost 5 bases and 2 bases respectively, with 10 bases between them. CDR3 protein: CASSYDTPYEQYF. The CDR3 region has the DNA TGCGCCAGCAGCTATGACACTCCCTACGAGCAGTACTTC.

V is TRBV27 and J is TRBJ1-2; no reliable D call. Trimming cost V 2 bases and J 4 bases, with 11 bases left between them. This CDR3 contains 14 residues. The germline V gene encodes CDR1 MNHEY and CDR2 SMNVEV (reference sequence). The CDR3 region is CASSLDGVLYGYTF. The CDR3, as DNA: TGTGCCAGCAGTTTAGACGGGGTCCTCTATGGCTACACCTTC.

The V gene is TRBV7-2, the J gene TRBJ2-2, with a possible D match to TRBD1 (5 bases). The CDR3 extends over 14 amino acids. From germline, CDR1 is SGHTA and CDR2 FQGNSA. Between the trimmed V and J ends, which lost 5 bases and 4 bases, there was a span of 11 bases. CDR3 sequence: CASSEDTFTGELFF. The DNA for the CDR3 is TGTGCCAGCAGCGAGGACACTTTCACCGGGGAGCTGTTTTTT.

This clone was counted a few times. DNA of the CDR3: TGCAGCGTTTCTGGCCCCCAGAACACCGGGGAGCTGTTTTTT. It codes for CSVSGPQNTGELFF. This rearrangement joins TRBV29-1 to TRBJ2-2; no firm D call. The CDR3 covers 14 residues. V dropped 5 bases and J dropped 1 base, with 11 bases sitting between them. Germline CDR1 reads SQVTM; CDR2 reads ANQGSEA.